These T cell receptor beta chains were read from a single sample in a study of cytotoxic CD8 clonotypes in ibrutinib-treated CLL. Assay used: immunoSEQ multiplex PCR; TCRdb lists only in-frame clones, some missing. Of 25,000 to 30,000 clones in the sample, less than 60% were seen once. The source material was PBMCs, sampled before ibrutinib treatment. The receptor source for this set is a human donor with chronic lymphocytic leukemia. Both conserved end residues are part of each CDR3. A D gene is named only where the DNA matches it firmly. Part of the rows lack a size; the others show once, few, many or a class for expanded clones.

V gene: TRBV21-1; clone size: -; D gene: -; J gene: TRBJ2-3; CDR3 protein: CASSKGDRTSTDTQYF; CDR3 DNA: TGTGCCAGCAGCAAAGGTGACAGGACCAGCACAGATACGCAGTATTTT
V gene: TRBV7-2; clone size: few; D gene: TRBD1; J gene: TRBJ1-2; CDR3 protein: CASSSSGGTGAYGYTF; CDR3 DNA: TGTGCCAGCAGCTCCAGTGGGGGGACAGGGGCCTATGGCTACACCTTC
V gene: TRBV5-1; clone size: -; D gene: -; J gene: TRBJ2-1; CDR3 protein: CASSHRDRYNEQFF; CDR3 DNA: TGCGCCAGCAGCCACCGGGACCGTTACAATGAGCAGTTCTTC
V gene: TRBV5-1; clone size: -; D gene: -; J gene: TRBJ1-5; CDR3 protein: CASSLEPGLQPQHF; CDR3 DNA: TGCGCCAGCAGCTTGGAGCCGGGGCTTCAGCCCCAGCATTTT
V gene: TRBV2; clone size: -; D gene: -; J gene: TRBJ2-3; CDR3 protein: CATGRAVDTQYF; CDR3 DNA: TGTGCCACCGGGAGAGCGGTAGATACGCAGTATTTT
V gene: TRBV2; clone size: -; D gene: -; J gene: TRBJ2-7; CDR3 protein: CASKSPGRNYEQYF; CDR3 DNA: TGTGCCAGCAAGTCGCCGGGAAGAAACTACGAACAGTACTTC
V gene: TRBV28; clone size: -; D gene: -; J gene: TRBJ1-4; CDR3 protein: CASRFRDNGHEKLFF; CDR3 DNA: TGTGCCAGCAGGTTCCGGGACAACGGGCATGAAAAACTGTTTTTT
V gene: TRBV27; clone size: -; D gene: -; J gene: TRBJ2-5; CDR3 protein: CASSLWPGETQYF; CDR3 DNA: TGTGCCAGCAGTTTATGGCCAGGGGAGACCCAGTACTTC
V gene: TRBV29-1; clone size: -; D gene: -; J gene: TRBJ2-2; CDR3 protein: CSVTGTHNTGELFF; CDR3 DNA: TGCAGCGTTACCGGGACACATAACACCGGGGAGCTGTTTTTT
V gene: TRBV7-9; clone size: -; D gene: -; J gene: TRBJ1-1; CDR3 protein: CASSPAATEAFF; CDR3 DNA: TGTGCCAGCAGCCCGGCGGCCACTGAAGCTTTCTTT
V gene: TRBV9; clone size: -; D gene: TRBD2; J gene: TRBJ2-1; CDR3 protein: CASSMGGLAGVTNEQFF; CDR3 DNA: TGTGCCAGCAGCATGGGAGGACTAGCGGGAGTCACTAATGAGCAGTTCTTC
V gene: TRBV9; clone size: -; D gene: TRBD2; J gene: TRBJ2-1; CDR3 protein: CASSFRGSGSWSSYNEQFF; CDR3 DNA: TGTGCCAGCAGCTTCAGGGGAAGCGGGAGTTGGAGCTCCTACAATGAGCAGTTCTTC
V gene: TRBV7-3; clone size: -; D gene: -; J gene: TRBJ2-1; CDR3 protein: CASSLLGGIYNEQFF; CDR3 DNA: TGTGCCAGCAGCTTACTTGGAGGGATATACAATGAGCAGTTCTTC